A selection of T cell receptor beta chains follows, all from one sample in a study of blood T cells in healthy people across ages. Using its own MiXCR run on the 5' RACE reads, TCRdb lists one record per CDR3 protein. Of approximately 800,000 distinct CDR3 sequences in the sample, nearly 60% are singletons; the top ten hold 20% to 25%. Sequences were obtained from blood. The receptors here all came from a man younger than 40 in good health. Both conserved end residues are trimmed from each CDR3. Expanded clones are given a class, and other clones once, few, many or no size at all.

TRBV7-9	few	TRBJ2-7	ASSAGLADYEQY
TRBV6-5	-	TRBJ1-2	VSRRGADEIYGYT
TRBV2	-	TRBJ2-1	ASSVMEGEGSEQF
TRBV20-1	-	TRBJ1-4	SAPGAWGSNEKLF
TRBV9	-	TRBJ2-2	ASSVEYRELF
TRBV20-1	-	TRBJ1-1	SAPPAGWEAF
TRBV4-3	-	TRBJ1-1	ASSQDGGRVTTGRAEAF
TRBV4-3	-	-	ASSQVSSGRAVEQY
TRBV27	-	TRBJ1-4	ASGVVFSTTNEKLF
TRBV29-1	-	TRBJ2-1	SAGQGGNEQF
TRBV28	-	TRBJ2-1	ASSQGIWNEQF
TRBV7-2	many	TRBJ2-4	ASSLGQEKAKNIQY
TRBV28	few	TRBJ2-5	ASSTRLNGRYQETQY
TRBV6-6	-	TRBJ1-2	ASSLTGQGYGYT
TRBV29-1	-	TRBJ2-1	SVATSSVGGEQF
TRBV29-1	few	TRBJ2-1	SVTLDLGRSYNEQF
TRBV5-1	-	TRBJ2-1	ASSFIRQGANNEQF
TRBV9	few	TRBJ2-5	ASSVGGGGQETQY
TRBV7-2	-	TRBJ1-6	ASSWTGTGLRSPLH
TRBV27	-	-	ASSTLRQRGDLHEQY
TRBV5-1	-	TRBJ2-5	ASSQWRRPQETQY
TRBV2	-	TRBJ2-7	ASSTGLPYEQY
TRBV7-8	-	TRBJ2-7	ASSPGTGPSYEHY
TRBV11-2	few	TRBJ2-1	ASSNLDVGSSRHEQF
TRBV18	-	TRBJ2-1	ASSQKSAGGPVGREQF
TRBV13	-	TRBJ1-2	ASSLGRGTYGYT
TRBV20-1	-	TRBJ2-3	SARDLVTHTRTDTQY
TRBV20-1	many	TRBJ2-3	SAELAGGTDTQY
TRBV19	-	TRBJ2-1	ASSIPGQGYNEQF
TRBV5-5	-	TRBJ1-5	ASSFAGIGNQPQH
TRBV20-1	-	TRBJ1-6	SARDLVSGPLH
TRBV20-1	-	TRBJ2-3	SAFVAGGTPDTQY
TRBV7-6	-	TRBJ2-7	ASSSRATTSSYEQY
TRBV7-9	once	TRBJ2-3	ASSYGGRPDTQY
TRBV29-1	-	TRBJ2-3	GVSHLAGGSGDTQY
TRBV15	-	TRBJ2-3	ATSREKPLAGALFSSDTQY
TRBV20-1	-	TRBJ2-3	SATEPVDSDTQY
TRBV28	few	TRBJ2-7	ASTGTGTYEQY
TRBV7-2	-	TRBJ2-1	ASSGQQGAFNEQF
TRBV20-1	-	TRBJ2-1	SVRELRSEQF
TRBV14	-	TRBJ2-7	ASSQDVGSPHEQY
TRBV11-2	-	TRBJ2-3	ASSLEVAGGPGTGRWDTQY
TRBV28	-	-	ASRTDRVRYEQY
TRBV11-2	few	TRBJ2-7	ASSRWGDRAPAYEQY
TRBV20-1	few	TRBJ2-3	SAPVESNSDTQY
TRBV4-2	few	TRBJ2-7	ASSHGTGPYEQY